This TCR beta chain derives from a study of blood T cell repertoires in COVID-19. Study background: Samples taken during acute and convalescent COVID-19 were collected in the United States, Italy and Spain. PBMCs, B-cell-depleted T cells, or T cells provided the cDNA or gDNA that made up the material.

Per the original methods: Researchers report that nucleated cell counts were estimated from reference gene primer amplification. Using immunoSEQ multiplex PCR, the repertoire was profiled, and TCRdb retains in-frame clones only, with some absent. For V, J and clone size, that table is used; D and trimming come from the DNA. Seen here are about 220,000 clones, roughly 84% observed once, and the top ten hold 2.9%. This TCR derives from a man between 45 and 60 years old who had recovered from COVID-19. Sequencing used peripheral blood.

The chain's CDR3 is CASSLAEKLFF. The CDR3 coding sequence is TGTGCCAGCAGTTTGGCTGAAAAACTGTTTTTT. The gene calls are TRBV6-6 and TRBJ1-4; no clear D. The length of the CDR3 is 11 residues. Germline loops: CDR1 MNHNY, CDR2 SVGAGI (reference sequence). The germline V and J ends were trimmed by 4 bases and 7 bases, with 4 bases remaining between them.